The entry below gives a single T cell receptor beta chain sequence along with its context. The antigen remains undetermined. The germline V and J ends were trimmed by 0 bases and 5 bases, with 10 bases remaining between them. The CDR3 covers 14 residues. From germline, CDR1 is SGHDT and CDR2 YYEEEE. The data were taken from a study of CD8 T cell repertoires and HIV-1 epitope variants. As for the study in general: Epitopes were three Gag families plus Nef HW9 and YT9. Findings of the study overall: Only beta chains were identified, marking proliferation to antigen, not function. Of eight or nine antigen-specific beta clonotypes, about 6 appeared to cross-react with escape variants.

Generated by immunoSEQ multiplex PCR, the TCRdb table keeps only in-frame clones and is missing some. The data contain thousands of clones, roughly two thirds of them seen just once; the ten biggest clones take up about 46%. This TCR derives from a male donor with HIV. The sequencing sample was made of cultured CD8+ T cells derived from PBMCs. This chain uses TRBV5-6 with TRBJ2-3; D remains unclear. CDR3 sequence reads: CASSLAGRGDTQYF. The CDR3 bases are TGTGCCAGCAGCTTGGCCGGTAGAGGAGATACGCAGTATTTT.